The rows below give T cell receptor beta chains drawn from one sample of a study of T-cell reconstitution after alpha-beta-depleted transplantation in children. TCRdb processed the PCR reads anew with MiXCR; each CDR3 protein has one entry. The sample lists a few hundred thousand distinct CDR3 sequences; approximately 41% were seen once. The sample here was PBMCs, taken before TCRalphabeta/CD19-depleted stem cell transplant. These receptors were taken from a girl aged 2 to 9 with aplastic anemia, due to receive a stem cell transplant. Both conserved end residues are part of each CDR3. The order of the fields is V gene, CDR3 length, CDR3 protein.

V gene: TRBV7-9; CDR3 length: 14; CDR3 protein: CASSSGQGASGYTF
V gene: TRBV6-5; CDR3 length: 15; CDR3 protein: CASSYSGTSSYEQYF
V gene: TRBV20-1; CDR3 length: 12; CDR3 protein: CSGGSSYNEQFF
V gene: TRBV24-1; CDR3 length: 13; CDR3 protein: CATSAKGDTPQHF
V gene: TRBV20-1; CDR3 length: 14; CDR3 protein: CSARGPVGQETQYF
V gene: TRBV3-1; CDR3 length: 15; CDR3 protein: CASSPAGVNTDTQYF
V gene: TRBV12-3/TRBV12-4; CDR3 length: 16; CDR3 protein: CASRQGLAGIGETQYF
V gene: TRBV5-1; CDR3 length: 14; CDR3 protein: CAGSRQGPADTQYF
V gene: TRBV20-1; CDR3 length: 15; CDR3 protein: CSARIAGGFFYEQYF
V gene: TRBV25-1; CDR3 length: 13; CDR3 protein: CASSDSGRAEQFF
V gene: TRBV6-5; CDR3 length: 14; CDR3 protein: CASSRRRETGELFF
V gene: TRBV29-1; CDR3 length: 17; CDR3 protein: CSVEGLAGKSSYNEQFF
V gene: TRBV11-1; CDR3 length: 15; CDR3 protein: CASSLPLVLNTEAFF
V gene: TRBV4-1; CDR3 length: 17; CDR3 protein: CASSRGLAGSDYNEQFF
V gene: TRBV29-1; CDR3 length: 12; CDR3 protein: CSVEDYYNEQYF
V gene: TRBV12-3/TRBV12-4; CDR3 length: 16; CDR3 protein: CASSYRAGGSQETQYF
V gene: TRBV5-1; CDR3 length: 13; CDR3 protein: CASSLAERGEQYF
V gene: TRBV29-1; CDR3 length: 17; CDR3 protein: CSGARGTSGSSTDTQYF
V gene: TRBV12-3/TRBV12-4; CDR3 length: 16; CDR3 protein: CASSFGGLSSYNEQFF
V gene: TRBV20-1; CDR3 length: 16; CDR3 protein: CSARVKGAGVQETQYF
V gene: TRBV7-9; CDR3 length: 13; CDR3 protein: CASSLYRERGYTF
V gene: TRBV7-9; CDR3 length: 15; CDR3 protein: CASSLGRQSVPEQYF
V gene: TRBV20-1; CDR3 length: 15; CDR3 protein: CSAREPQGSSYEQYF
V gene: TRBV12-3/TRBV12-4; CDR3 length: 16; CDR3 protein: CASSLVNLAGTDTQYF
V gene: TRBV7-3; CDR3 length: 18; CDR3 protein: CASSLPQSGASRSDTQYF
V gene: TRBV12-3/TRBV12-4; CDR3 length: 13; CDR3 protein: CASSSRENTEAFF
V gene: TRBV7-8; CDR3 length: 14; CDR3 protein: CASSADRGQDGYTF
V gene: TRBV19; CDR3 length: 17; CDR3 protein: CASIYQAGHSVVYGYTF
V gene: TRBV12-3/TRBV12-4; CDR3 length: 14; CDR3 protein: CASSLSRVTYEQYF